Listed here is a single T cell receptor beta chain. This clonotype was counted at least ten times. This receptor's antigen is unknown. Base qualities were left out, and no much larger clone turns up one base away. The data were obtained in a study of T cells in Graves' hyperthyroidism and ophthalmopathy (dated by TCRdb to between 2018 and 2021). Looking at the study overall: Peripheral blood was sampled at the time of initial diagnosis, prior to any treatment. A discovery cohort of roughly 100 patients, approximately 45 with Graves' ophthalmopathy and under 60 with stable Graves' hyperthyroidism, was used to find distinguishing TCR V-J signatures. Prospective prediction of ophthalmopathy was tested in an independent validation cohort of 18 to 20 hyperthyroidism patients and around 16 patients who later progressed to ophthalmopathy. After blood sampling, hyperthyroidism patients were treated with methimazole at a starting dose of 30 mg daily, and ophthalmopathy patients were treated with high-dose intravenous methylprednisolone. The study also compared thyroid tissue and blood T-cell repertoires from 6 or 7 Graves' hyperthyroidism patients. For training and testing, the 110 or so patients in the discovery cohort were randomly divided in a 7:3 ratio. The paper describes TCR Vbeta CDR3 sequencing of around 130 peripheral blood samples, made up of roughly 45 ophthalmopathy patients, 70 to 75 hyperthyroidism patients and 17 progressor patients. Results the study describes overall, beyond this receptor: No statistical method was used to set the sample size in advance, and investigators knew the group allocation. In cross-validation, a model built on a 13 V-J signature told ophthalmopathy apart from stable hyperthyroidism with less than 90% sensitivity and around 84% specificity, and in testing the same model reached 80%/75%. In validation, progression to ophthalmopathy was predicted by the model with nearly 71% sensitivity and under 85% specificity, a median of approximately 6.5 months before onset. Most expanded thyroid clonotypes (frequency above 0.001) were also found in blood, which suggests that blood repertoires may mirror thyroid immune responses.

The CDR3 goes from the cysteine to the phenylalanine over 14 residues. Kept here is only the CDR3 DNA, which spans 42 bases and is read in frame from base 1. Per the germline V gene, SGHTA is the CDR1 and FQGNSA is the CDR2. Ends trimmed: V by 5 bases, J by 10 bases; bases unmatched to a gene: 4. A patient counted as having stable Graves' hyperthyroidism if no progression to ophthalmopathy occurred over 18 months of follow-up. The hyperthyroidism patients were between 18 and 65 years old and newly diagnosed, with a disease duration of less than 2 months. The study excluded patients with uncontrolled infections, other autoimmune diseases, pregnancy or lactation. Diagnoses were established on the basis of clinical symptoms, serum thyroxine and TRAb, thyroid ultrasound, and orbital computed tomography. PBMCs were separated from approximately 10 ml of fresh peripheral blood using Ficoll-Paque density gradient centrifugation. Trizol reagent was used to extract total RNA, and RNA quality was then checked on an Agilent 2100 Bioanalyzer.

Amplification of TCR beta CDR3 regions was carried out from RNA transcripts. For the first round of RT-PCR on the TCR CDR3, the HTBI primer set was used together with the Qiagen OneStep RT-PCR kit. Libraries were constructed in a second round of multiplex PCR, after which size selection and purification were performed. Libraries were sequenced paired-end with 100 bp reads on an Illumina HiSeq2000. As for the authors' bioinformatics: Raw data were processed with SOAPnuke, discarding reads with adapters, uncalled bases, mean Phred below 15, or no exact constant-primer or identifier match. High-quality paired reads were merged with COPE v1.2.5, and unique nucleotide sequences were defined as clonotypes. MiTCR v1.1 was used to align clonotypes to the IMGT TRBV, TRBD and TRBJ reference segments. Analysis was restricted to V-J combinations with a frequency above 0.0001, which covered over 98% of repertoires. The TCS score was defined as F50 (clonal expansion) divided by E x V (chaos), with BLOSUM62-based TCRdist calculated between CDR3 peptides within each V-J. Welch's t-statistics and random forest reduced roughly 500 V-J features to around 14, which were used in a naive Bayes classifier (R e1071). TCRdb handled the public reads itself, with Q25 trimming in fastp and clone calling in MiXCR, and kept productive beta chains. Every entry covers one CDR3 protein and lists the most common genes and DNA from its rows. The V and J calls here are based on TCRdb, not the publication. Across this sample there are fewer than 850,000 distinct CDR3 sequences, with 15% to 20% seen only once. The ten largest clones capture roughly 16% of the sample.

This clonotype was obtained from a man between 50 and 59 years old with Graves' hyperthyroidism. The specimen sequenced was blood. The chain is encoded by TRBV7-2 joined to TRBJ2-1, and 14 junctional nucleotides match TRBD2. The sequence in DNA is TGTGCCAGCAGCATGGGACTAGCGGGAGAAGAGCAGTTCTTC. Translated, it reads CASSMGLAGEEQFF.